This TCR beta chain was sequenced for a study of T cells in narcolepsy. The V gene's germline CDR1 is LGHNA and CDR2 YSLEER. V shed 2 bases and J shed 12 bases, with 17 bases lying between them. This CDR3 is built from 14 residues. Measured with immunoSEQ multiplex PCR; TCRdb has only the in-frame clones, and not every one. This sample yields roughly 35,000 clones, of which about 85% are seen a single time; 1.5% to 2% belongs to the top ten. This rearrangement joins TRBV4-3 to TRBJ2-1, with D perhaps given as TRBD1 or TRBD2 (5 bases each). The sequenced material came from CD45RA- memory CD4+ T cells from PBMCs. The sequence came from a human donor with narcolepsy. Here the CDR3 reads CASSQSGTNLAQFF. CDR3 nucleotides: TGCGCCAGCAGCCAAAGTGGGACCAACTTAGCGCAGTTCTTC.